One T cell receptor beta chain is described in this entry. It has no known antigen specificity. No base quality values were provided; no much bigger clone lies one nucleotide off. Whole blood was collected in K2EDTA tubes by collaborating institutions according to the institutions' own protocols. Collaborator samples were shipped for TCRbeta analysis as frozen whole blood, isolated PBMCs, or DNA extracted from either sample type. The immunoSEQ Assay, a bias-controlled multiplex PCR, was used to amplify TCRbeta CDR3 regions from genomic DNA. Regarding the original processing steps: The number of nucleated cells in each sample was estimated by amplification of reference gene primers within the assay. To quantify the absolute abundance of each unique TCRbeta CDR3 rearrangement, sequence reads were collapsed and filtered. For each sample, productive Simpson clonality was calculated by taking the square root of Simpson's diversity index across productive rearrangements. TCRdb took this table from immuneACCESS and kept in-frame rearrangements with V and J called. Such tables lack part of the clones; where checked against another copy, unresolved V genes explain under half of the gap, and the rest is unexplained. That table furnishes V, J and clone size, whereas the DNA furnished D and trimming. Present in this sample are under 300,000 clones, approximately 85% of which were seen just once. Approximately 11% of the sample rests with the top ten.

At the junction V is shortened by 4 bases and J by 2 bases; bases outside the gene matches: 4. In the germline V gene, CDR1 corresponds to SGHTA and CDR2 to FQGNSA. The CDR3, from cysteine to phenylalanine, totals 14 residues. Of all the DNA, just the CDR3 is kept, 42 bases in frame from base 1. This specimen belongs to a study of blood T cell repertoires in COVID-19 (TCRdb year 2020). About the investigation overall: Collaborator samples came from the United States, Italy and Spain and covered acute and convalescent phases of COVID-19. HLA class I and class II types, where available, came from metadata supplied by the sample provider rather than from assay-based typing. The material from the prospective study consisted of cDNA or gDNA derived from T cells, B-cell-depleted T cells, or PBMCs. Subjects who had been exposed to COVID-19, were actively infected with it, or had recovered from it provided the deeply sampled blood TCRbeta repertoires that made up the dataset. Samples came from the ongoing ImmuneRACE study (first 160 participants) plus 1,254 subjects from 6 global collaborators. A freely available public database, intended as a resource for researchers studying the immune response to SARS-CoV-2, is where the repertoires were released. The sample metadata nearly always contained a de-identified subject ID, COVID-19 status, age in years and sex.

The full study reports these points: How much clinical and demographic metadata was included differed by source and by participant, and the metadata was provided uncurated.

The TCR was taken from a woman between 70 and 85 years old with acute or convalescent COVID-19. Sequenced material: peripheral blood. The chain couples TRBV7-2 to TRBJ2-7; TRBD1 agrees with 8 junctional bases. The CDR3 in this case is CASSYGTGPYEQYF. The nucleotide sequence reads as follows: TGTGCCAGCAGCTACGGGACAGGCCCCTACGAGCAGTACTTC. This CDR3, with the reference TRBV7-2 and TRBJ2-7 proteins standing in past its ends, gives the full variable domain GAGVSQSPSNKVTEKGKDVELRCDPISGHTALYWYRQSLGQGLEFLIYFQGNSAPDKSGLPSDRFSAERTGGSVSTLTIQRTQQEDSAVYLCASSYGTGPYEQYFGPGTRLTVT.